This is a list of T cell receptor beta chains from one sample in a study of blood T cell repertoires in COVID-19. Method: immunoSEQ multiplex PCR; TCRdb's copy keeps in-frame clones and lacks some. The sample shows more than 300,000 clones, about 87% of them seen only once. Sequencing used peripheral blood. These receptors were taken from a woman under 40 with COVID-19, enrolled during active disease. Both conserved end residues are part of each CDR3. The D gene is left open where the match is weak. The listing skips clone size in some rows; elsewhere it reads once, few, many or a size class.

D gene,clone size,V gene,J gene,CDR3 DNA,CDR3 protein
NA,NA,TRBV19,TRBJ2-3,TGTGCCAGTAGTCTCACCGGGACTAGCACAGATACGCAGTATTTT,CASSLTGTSTDTQYF
NA,once,TRBV2,TRBJ2-5,TGTGCCAGCAGTGACCGCCTCGGGGAGACCCAGTACTTC,CASSDRLGETQYF
NA,NA,TRBV11-2,TRBJ2-7,TGTGCCAGCAGCTCCCCGGTGGGCAGACGCACCTTC,CASSSPVGRRTF
NA,NA,TRBV27,TRBJ2-7,TGTGCCAGCAGTTTCGGGCAGGGCTACGAGCAGTACTTC,CASSFGQGYEQYF
NA,NA,TRBV5-1,TRBJ1-2,TGCGCCAGTAGTGAAGGGGACTCAACCGGAAACTATGGCTACACCTTC,CASSEGDSTGNYGYTF
TRBD2,NA,TRBV13,TRBJ2-7,TGTGCCAGCAGCTGGGAGGGCTACGAGCAGTACTTC,CASSWEGYEQYF
TRBD1,NA,TRBV6-6,TRBJ1-2,TGTGCCAGCAGCCGGGACAGAGAATATGGCTACACCTTC,CASSRDREYGYTF
TRBD1,few,TRBV7-3,TRBJ2-6,TGTGCCAGCAGCTCGAAACGATGGACAGGGGGTGCTTTGGGTGGGGCCAACGTCCTGACTTTC,CASSSKRWTGGALGGANVLTF
TRBD2,NA,TRBV5-8,TRBJ2-3,TGTGCCAGCAGCTTGAGCGGGACTACCACAGATACGCAGTATTTT,CASSLSGTTTDTQYF
NA,NA,TRBV7-8,TRBJ1-2,TGTGCCAGCAGCTTATGGCAGGGGATAGCTAACTATGGCTACACCTTC,CASSLWQGIANYGYTF
NA,NA,TRBV12-3/TRBV12-4,TRBJ2-2,TGTGCCAGCAGTTTCTCCGGGGAGCTGTTTTTT,CASSFSGELFF
TRBD2,few,TRBV19,TRBJ2-7,TGTGCCAGTAGTATCTCCCTAGCGGGAGAGTGGGCCTACGAGCAGTACTTC,CASSISLAGEWAYEQYF
TRBD2,NA,TRBV19,TRBJ2-7,TGTGCCAGTAGTATGAACGACGGGAGGGACGACGAGCAGTACTTC,CASSMNDGRDDEQYF
NA,NA,TRBV2,TRBJ2-2,TGTGCCAGCAGTGAGAGGGGGAGCCAATCCACCGGGGAGCTGTTTTTT,CASSERGSQSTGELFF
NA,NA,TRBV10-2,TRBJ1-1,TGCGCCAGCAAACGGGGAGTGGGCACTGAAGCTTTCTTT,CASKRGVGTEAFF
NA,NA,TRBV28,TRBJ2-2,TGTGCCAGCAGTTCTGCGCGCCCTTCCACCGGGGAGCTGTTTTTT,CASSSARPSTGELFF
TRBD1,NA,TRBV5-6,TRBJ1-5,TGTGCCAGCAGCTTGAGAGGACAGGGATATCAGCCCCAGCATTTT,CASSLRGQGYQPQHF
NA,few,TRBV11-2,TRBJ1-3,TGTGCCAGCAGCCCTCGGAGGTCTGGAAACACCATATATTTT,CASSPRRSGNTIYF
NA,NA,TRBV18,TRBJ2-3,TGTGCCAGCTCACCAGAAGCGGAAGATACGCAGTATTTT,CASSPEAEDTQYF
TRBD1,NA,TRBV5-6,TRBJ2-2,TGTGCCAGCAGCCCTACAGGGGTTGGCGGGGAGCTGTTTTTT,CASSPTGVGGELFF
TRBD2,NA,TRBV28,TRBJ2-1,TGTGCCAGCAGTTTATTCTCCGTCTGGGGGGTAGCGGGGAATGAGCAGTTCTTC,CASSLFSVWGVAGNEQFF
NA,NA,TRBV14,TRBJ2-2,TGTGCCAGCAGCCTTTTATACACCGGGGAGCTGTTTTTT,CASSLLYTGELFF
TRBD2,NA,TRBV6-6,TRBJ2-2,TGTGCCAGCACTAAACGGGAGGGCGGGGACACCGGGGAGCTGTTTTTT,CASTKREGGDTGELFF
TRBD2,NA,TRBV2,TRBJ2-3,TGTGCCAGGACTAGCGTTAGCACAGATACGCAGTATTTT,CARTSVSTDTQYF
TRBD1,NA,TRBV4-1,TRBJ2-7,TGCGCCAGCAGCCCCCTCTCGCCCGGGACAGGGCCGTACGAGCAGTACTTC,CASSPLSPGTGPYEQYF
TRBD1,NA,TRBV29-1,TRBJ2-2,TGCAGCGTTGAAGAGGGACAGACGAACACCGGGGAGCTGTTTTTT,CSVEEGQTNTGELFF